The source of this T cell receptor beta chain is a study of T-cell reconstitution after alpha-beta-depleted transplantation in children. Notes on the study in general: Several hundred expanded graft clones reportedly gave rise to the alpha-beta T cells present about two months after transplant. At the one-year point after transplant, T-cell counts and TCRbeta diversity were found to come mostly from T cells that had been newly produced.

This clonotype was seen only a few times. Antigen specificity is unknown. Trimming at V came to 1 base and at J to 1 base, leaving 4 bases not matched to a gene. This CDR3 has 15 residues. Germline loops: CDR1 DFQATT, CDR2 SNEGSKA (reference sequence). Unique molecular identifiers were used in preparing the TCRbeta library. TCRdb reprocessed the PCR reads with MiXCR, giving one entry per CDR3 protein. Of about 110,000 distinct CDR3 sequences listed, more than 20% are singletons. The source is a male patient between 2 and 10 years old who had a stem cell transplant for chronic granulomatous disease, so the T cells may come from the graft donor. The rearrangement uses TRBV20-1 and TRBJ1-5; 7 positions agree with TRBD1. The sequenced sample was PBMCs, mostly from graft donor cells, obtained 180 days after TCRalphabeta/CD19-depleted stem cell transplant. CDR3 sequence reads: CSARVLTGSNQPQHF. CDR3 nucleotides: TGCAGTGCTAGAGTCTTGACAGGGAGCAATCAGCCCCAGCATTTT.